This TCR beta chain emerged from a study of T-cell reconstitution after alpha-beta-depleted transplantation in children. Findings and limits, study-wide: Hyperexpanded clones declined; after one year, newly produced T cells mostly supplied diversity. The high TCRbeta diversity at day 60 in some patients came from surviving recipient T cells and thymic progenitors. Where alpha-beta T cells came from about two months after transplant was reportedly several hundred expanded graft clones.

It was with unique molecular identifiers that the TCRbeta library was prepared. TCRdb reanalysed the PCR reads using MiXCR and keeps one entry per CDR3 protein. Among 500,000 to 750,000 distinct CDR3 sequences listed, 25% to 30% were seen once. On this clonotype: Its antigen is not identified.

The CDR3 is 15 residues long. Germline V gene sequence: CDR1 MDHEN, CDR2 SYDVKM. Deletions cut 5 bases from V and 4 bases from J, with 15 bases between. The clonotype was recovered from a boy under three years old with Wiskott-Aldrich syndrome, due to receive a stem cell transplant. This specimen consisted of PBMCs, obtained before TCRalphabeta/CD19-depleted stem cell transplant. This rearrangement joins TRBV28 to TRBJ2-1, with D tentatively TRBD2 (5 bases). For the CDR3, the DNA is TGTGCCAGCAGTAAGGATTACGGGGAGTACAATGAGCAGTTCTTC. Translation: CASSKDYGEYNEQFF.